Listed here are 23 T cell receptor beta chains from one sample, sequenced in a study of cytomegalovirus exposure and HLA in healthy donors. TCRdb keeps only in-frame clones here, not all; method: immunoSEQ multiplex PCR. The sample holds fewer than 200,000 clones, roughly 96% seen once. The sequenced sample was PBMCs. The origin of the receptors is a woman aged 18-35 years in good health and CMV-seronegative.

The V gene is TRBV5-6, the J gene TRBJ1-1; tentatively, D is TRBD1 (5 bases). V shed 6 bases and J shed 6 bases, with 15 bases lying between them. The CDR3 covers 13 residues. Germline CDR1 reads SGHDT; CDR2 reads YYEEEE. The CDR3 nucleotides are TGTGCCAGCAACCTAAAGGGGCTCCCTGAAGCTTTCTTT. It specifies CASNLKGLPEAFF.

The chain combines TRBV5-8 with TRBJ1-1, with D possibly matching TRBD1 (5 bases). The V gene's germline CDR1 is SGHTS and CDR2 YDEGEE. V was pared by 3 bases and J by 3 bases, with 9 bases between. The CDR3 consists of 13 residues. The CDR3 region has the DNA TGTGCCAGCAGCTGGGGCTTGTACACTGAAGCTTTCTTT. Translated, it gives CASSWGLYTEAFF.

The chain couples TRBV7-9 to TRBJ1-3, with TRBD1 identical over 10 bases. The V and J ends lost 5 bases and 0 bases, in that order; junction bases with no gene match: 4. This CDR3 is built from 16 residues. Germline CDR1 and CDR2: SEHNR and FQNEAQ (reference sequence). CDR3 sequence: CASSDRDRGSGNTIYF. For the CDR3, the DNA is TGTGCCAGCAGCGACCGGGACAGGGGCTCTGGAAACACCATATATTTT.

This clone was observed a few times. The genes are TRBV18 and TRBJ1-2; 7 bases map to TRBD1. The CDR3 contains 12 residues. The junction had 2 bases not matched to a gene; V was cut back by 5 bases and J by 5 bases. Germline CDR1 KGHSH, CDR2 LQKENI. The CDR3 region is CASSNRGYGYTF. The DNA for the CDR3 is TGTGCCAGCTCAAACAGGGGTTATGGCTACACCTTC.

The chain recombines TRBV7-8 with TRBJ2-7; 9 bases match TRBD1. V shed 5 bases, J shed 3 bases, and the junction held 11 bases outside the gene matches. The germline CDR1 and CDR2 sequences are SGHVS and FQNEAQ. The CDR3 covers 16 residues. The CDR3 region is CASSVSTGGYSYEQYF. In nucleotides, the CDR3 is TGTGCCAGCAGCGTCTCAACAGGGGGCTATAGCTACGAGCAGTACTTC. The full variable domain, completed using reference TRBV7-8 and TRBJ2-7, is GAGVSQSPRYKVAKRGQDVALRCDPISGHVSLFWYQQALGQGPEFLTYFQNEAQLDKSGLPSDRFFAERPEGSVSTLKIQRTQQEDSAVYLCASSVSTGGYSYEQYFGPGTRLTVT.

This chain uses TRBV25-1 with TRBJ2-3; TRBD1 might be the D (7 bases). The CDR3 has 15 residues. Germline V gives CDR1 MGHDK, CDR2 SYGVNS. Trimming removed 1 base from V and 4 bases from J, with 12 bases in between. The CDR3 sequence: CASSESGRGADTQYF. CDR3 bases: TGTGCCAGCAGTGAATCCGGCAGGGGGGCAGATACGCAGTATTTT.

This chain connects TRBV5-1 to TRBJ1-1, with 8 bases aligning to TRBD1. This CDR3 comprises 13 residues. CDR1 is SGHRS and CDR2 is YFSETQ in the germline V gene. J lost 6 bases, V lost 0 bases, and 1 base had no gene match. The CDR3 is CASSLGTGSEAFF. The CDR3 bases are TGCGCCAGCAGCTTGGGGACAGGGTCTGAAGCTTTCTTT.

The rearrangement uses TRBV19 and TRBJ1-2; 11 positions match TRBD1. Per germline, CDR1 LNHDA and CDR2 SQIVND (reference sequence). The CDR3 spans 14 residues. J was trimmed by 4 bases and V by 5 bases; bases with no gene match: 3. CDR3 protein: CASSQGTGGYGYTF. DNA for the CDR3: TGTGCCAGTAGTCAGGGGACAGGGGGCTATGGCTACACCTTC.

In this sample, this clone turned up once. The chain employs TRBV14 and TRBJ1-1, with D hard to call. In germline, CDR1 is SGHDN, CDR2 FVKESK. V was clipped by 2 bases and J by 3 bases, with 7 bases between them. The CDR3 has 13 residues. CDR3 in amino acids: CASSQTKDTEAFF. DNA of the CDR3: TGTGCCAGCAGCCAAACAAAAGACACTGAAGCTTTCTTT.

CDR3 in amino acids: CASSLDPEPNYGYTF. The CDR3 bases are TGTGCCAGCAGCTTAGATCCCGAGCCGAACTATGGCTACACCTTC. This rearrangement joins TRBV7-2 to TRBJ1-2; no clear D. Trimming took 1 base from V and 2 from J, leaving 11 bases between them. This CDR3 has 15 amino acids. Germline loops: CDR1 SGHTA, CDR2 FQGNSA.

The V call is TRBV5-4, the J call TRBJ2-2, with 10 bases lining up with TRBD1. V dropped 6 bases and J dropped 4; count of bases not matched to a gene: 9. CDR1 is SGHNT and CDR2 is YYREEE in the germline V gene (reference sequence). The CDR3 spans 16 residues. The CDR3 loop is CASTRPGQGSTGELFF. In nucleotides, the CDR3 is TGTGCCAGCACGAGACCGGGACAGGGGTCCACCGGGGAGCTGTTTTTT.

This rearrangement joins TRBV27 to TRBJ1-1, with D unclear. Deletions cut 4 bases from V and 3 bases from J, with 15 bases between. The CDR3 runs to 15 residues. Germline CDR1 and CDR2: MNHEY and SMNVEV (reference sequence). The CDR3 is CASSSSARFHTEAFF. The CDR3 nucleotides read TGTGCCAGCAGTTCCTCAGCTAGGTTTCACACTGAAGCTTTCTTT.

This clone was counted once. This chain links TRBV18 with TRBJ2-5; 7 nucleotides agree with TRBD2. The germline V gene encodes CDR1 KGHSH and CDR2 LQKENI. There are 16 residues in the CDR3. V lost 1 base to trimming and J lost 1 base; unmatched junction nucleotides: 6. The CDR3 DNA reads as TGTGCCAGCTCACCACTATCCCTAGCGGCCCAAGAGACCCAGTACTTC. Amino acids: CASSPLSLAAQETQYF.

The rearrangement links TRBV2 to TRBJ1-5; D ambiguous. The CDR3 length is 15 residues. V lost 8 bases and J lost 1, with 15 bases in between. CDR1 is SNHLY and CDR2 is FYNNEI in the germline V gene. CDR3: CASSGSSESNQPQHF. The CDR3 DNA sequence: TGTGCCAGCTCCGGGTCTTCGGAGAGCAATCAGCCCCAGCATTTT.

The J gene is TRBJ1-5, the V gene TRBV6-1, with D unresolved. This CDR3 contains 19 residues. The germline CDR1 and CDR2 sequences are MNHNS and SASEGT. V was cut by 4 bases and J by 0 bases, with 22 bases left in between. CDR3 bases: TGTGCCAGCAGTGTACCGCGGGGTGTGAGTTCTTATAGCAATCAGCCCCAGCATTTT. This translates into CASSVPRGVSSYSNQPQHF.

The chain employs TRBV7-9 and TRBJ1-1; D unclear. The CDR3 length is 12 residues. V lost 5 bases to trimming and J lost 6 bases, with 10 bases between them. Germline values: CDR1 SEHNR, CDR2 FQNEAQ (reference sequence). CDR3 bases: TGTGCCAGCAGCCTAACCCTCTCTGAAGCTTTCTTT. Protein: CASSLTLSEAFF. Using reference TRBV7-9 and TRBJ1-1 for the parts outside the CDR3, the full variable domain is DTGVSQNPRHKITKRGQNVTFRCDPISEHNRLYWYRQTLGQGPEFLTYFQNEAQLEKSRLLSDRFSAERPKGSFSTLEIQRTEQGDSAMYLCASSLTLSEAFFGQGTRLTVV.

The rearrangement links TRBV6-5 to TRBJ2-5; D unresolved. Trimming stripped 5 bases from V and 2 bases from J, with 12 bases between. Germline CDR1 MNHEY, CDR2 SVGAGI. The CDR3 is made up of 14 amino acids. The CDR3 DNA follows: TGTGCCAGCAGTCTCCGCGGCTTACAAGAGACCCAGTACTTC. It specifies CASSLRGLQETQYF.

The J gene is TRBJ1-2, the V gene TRBV20-1; D gene ambiguous. The CDR3 is 11 residues long. Germline CDR1 reads DFQATT; CDR2 reads SNEGSKA (reference sequence). The V and J ends lost 2 bases and 6 bases respectively, with 7 bases between them. CDR3 bases: TGCAGTGCTAGACATAGCGATGGCTACACCTTC. It translates to CSARHSDGYTF.

The CDR3 sequence is CASKGLANTDTQYF. The CDR3 DNA reads as TGTGCCAGTAAGGGACTAGCGAACACAGATACGCAGTATTTT. The chain has TRBV19 and TRBJ2-3, with 10 bases fitting TRBD2. With V trimmed by 7 bases and J by 2 bases, 3 bases remained unmatched. There are 14 residues in the CDR3. Germline V gene data show CDR1 as LNHDA and CDR2 as SQIVND (reference sequence).

This chain uses TRBV18 with TRBJ2-7, with D maybe TRBD2 (6 bases). The CDR3 is 17 amino acids. Germline V lookup: CDR1 KGHSH, CDR2 LQKENI. Between the trimmed V and J ends, which lost 4 bases and 0 bases, there was a span of 19 bases. CDR3 coding DNA: TGTGCCAGCTCACGACTAGGGACCTTACCTAGCTCCTACGAGCAGTACTTC. Its translation: CASSRLGTLPSSYEQYF.

The chain carries TRBV7-9 and TRBJ2-7, with 10 nucleotides matching TRBD2. The CDR3 length is 14 residues. V lost 1 base, J lost 7 bases, and 4 bases stayed unmatched. In germline, CDR1 is SEHNR, CDR2 FQNEAQ (reference sequence). CDR3 nucleotides: TGTGCCAGCAGCTTAGGGCTAGCGGGGGAGGAGCAGTACTTC. It encodes CASSLGLAGEEQYF.

V and J are TRBV19 and TRBJ2-1, with D possibly TRBD1 on 7 matching bases. This CDR3 spans 12 amino acids. The ends were cut back, 4 bases at V and 16 bases at J, with 17 bases in the middle. Germline CDR1 reads LNHDA; CDR2 reads SQIVND (reference sequence). CDR3 amino acids: CASSTRTGGSFF. The CDR3 region has the DNA TGTGCCAGTAGTACCCGGACAGGAGGGAGTTTCTTC.

The sample holds one count of this clone. This CDR3 reads CASSLVAKTQYF. CDR3 DNA: TGTGCCAGCAGCTTAGTCGCGAAGACCCAGTACTTC. This chain joins TRBV7-8 and TRBJ2-5; D is ambiguous. CDR1 and CDR2 (germline): SGHVS, FQNEAQ. The CDR3 is made up of 12 amino acids. Trimming took 1 base from V and 6 from J, leaving 6 bases between them.